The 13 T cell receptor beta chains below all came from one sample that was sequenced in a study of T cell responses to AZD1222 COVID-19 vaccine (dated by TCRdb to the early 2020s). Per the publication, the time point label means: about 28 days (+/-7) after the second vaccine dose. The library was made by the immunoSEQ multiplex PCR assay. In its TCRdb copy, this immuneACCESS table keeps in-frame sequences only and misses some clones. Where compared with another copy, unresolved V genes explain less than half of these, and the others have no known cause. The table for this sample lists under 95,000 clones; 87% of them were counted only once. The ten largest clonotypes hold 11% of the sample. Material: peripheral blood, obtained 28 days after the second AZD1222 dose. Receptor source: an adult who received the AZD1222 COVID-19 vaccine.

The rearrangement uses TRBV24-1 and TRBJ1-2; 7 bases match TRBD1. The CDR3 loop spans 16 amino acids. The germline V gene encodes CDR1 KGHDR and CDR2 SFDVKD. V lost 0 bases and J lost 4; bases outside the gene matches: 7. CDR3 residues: CATSDLGGTDGYGYTF. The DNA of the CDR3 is TGTGCCACCAGTGATTTGGGTGGGACAGACGGCTATGGCTACACCTTC.

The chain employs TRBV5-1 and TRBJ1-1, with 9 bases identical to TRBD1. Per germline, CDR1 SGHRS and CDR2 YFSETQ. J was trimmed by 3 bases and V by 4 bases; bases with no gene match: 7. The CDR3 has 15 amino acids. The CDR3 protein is CASSLGDRDYTEAFF. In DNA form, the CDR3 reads TGCGCCAGCAGCCTCGGGGACAGGGACTACACTGAAGCTTTCTTT.

The CDR3 spells CASSLGQGRGEQYF. Here the CDR3 DNA reads TGTGCCAGCAGCCTGGGACAGGGGAGAGGGGAGCAGTACTTC. V and J are TRBV7-2 and TRBJ2-7; 10 positions agree with TRBD1. Looked up from germline, CDR1 is SGHTA and CDR2 is FQGNSA. With V trimmed by 5 bases and J by 7 bases, 8 bases remained unmatched. The length of the CDR3 is 14 residues.

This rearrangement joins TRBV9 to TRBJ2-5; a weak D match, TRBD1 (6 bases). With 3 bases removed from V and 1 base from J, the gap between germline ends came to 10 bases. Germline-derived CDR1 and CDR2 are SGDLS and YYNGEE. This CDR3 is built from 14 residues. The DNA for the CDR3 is TGTGCCAGCAGCGCCGGGACAAGCCAAGAGACCCAGTACTTC. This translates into CASSAGTSQETQYF. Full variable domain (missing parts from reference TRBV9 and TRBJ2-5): DSGVTQTPKHLITATGQRVTLRCSPRSGDLSVYWYQQSLDQGLQFLIQYYNGEERAKGNILERFSAQQFPDLHSELNLSSLELGDSALYFCASSAGTSQETQYFGPGTRLLVL.

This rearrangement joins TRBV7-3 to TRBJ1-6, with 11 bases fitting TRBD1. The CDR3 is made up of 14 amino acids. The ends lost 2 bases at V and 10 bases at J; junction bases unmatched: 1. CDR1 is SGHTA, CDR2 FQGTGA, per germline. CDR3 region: CASSLGTGGSPLHF. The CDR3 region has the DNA TGTGCCAGCAGCTTAGGGACAGGGGGATCACCCCTCCACTTT.

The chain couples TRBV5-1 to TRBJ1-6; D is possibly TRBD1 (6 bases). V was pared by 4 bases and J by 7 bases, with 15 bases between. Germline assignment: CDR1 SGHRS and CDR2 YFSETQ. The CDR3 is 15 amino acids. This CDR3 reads CASSVGTFRNSPLHF. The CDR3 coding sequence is TGCGCCAGCAGCGTCGGGACATTTAGGAATTCACCCCTCCACTTT.

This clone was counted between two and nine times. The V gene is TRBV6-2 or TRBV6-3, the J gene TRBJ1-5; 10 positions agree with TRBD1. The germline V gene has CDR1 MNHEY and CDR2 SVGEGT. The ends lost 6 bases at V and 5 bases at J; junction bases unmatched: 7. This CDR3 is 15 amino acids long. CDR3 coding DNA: TGTGCCAGCAGCCCCCTGGACAGGGGGGATCAGCCCCAGCATTTT. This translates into CASSPLDRGDQPQHF.

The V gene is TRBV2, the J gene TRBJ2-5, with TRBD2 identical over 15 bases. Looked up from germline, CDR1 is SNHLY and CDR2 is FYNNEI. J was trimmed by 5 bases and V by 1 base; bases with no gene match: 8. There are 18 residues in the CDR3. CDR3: CASSEGGLAGGPRETQYF. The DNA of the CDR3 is TGTGCCAGCAGTGAAGGGGGACTAGCGGGGGGACCGCGGGAGACCCAGTACTTC.

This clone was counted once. This chain's CDR3 is CASRGQGLNTIYF. CDR3 bases: TGTGCCAGTCGGGGACAGGGGTTAAACACCATATATTTT. The chain joins TRBV6-6 to TRBJ1-3; 10 positions match TRBD1. The CDR3 has 13 amino acids. Trimming took 9 bases from V and 6 from J; bases not matched to a gene: 5. Germline lookup yields CDR1 MNHNY and CDR2 SVGAGI (reference sequence).

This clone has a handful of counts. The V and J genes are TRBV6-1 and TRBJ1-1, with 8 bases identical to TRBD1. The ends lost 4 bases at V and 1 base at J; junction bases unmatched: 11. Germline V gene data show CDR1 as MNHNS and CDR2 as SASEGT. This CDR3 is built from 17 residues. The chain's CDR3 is CASSAPDRTGRNTEAFF. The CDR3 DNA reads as TGTGCCAGCAGTGCGCCCGACCGGACAGGGCGGAACACTGAAGCTTTCTTT.

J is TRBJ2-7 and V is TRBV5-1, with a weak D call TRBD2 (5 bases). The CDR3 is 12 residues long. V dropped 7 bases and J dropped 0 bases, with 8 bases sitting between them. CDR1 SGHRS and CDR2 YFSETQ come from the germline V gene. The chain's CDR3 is CASRGSSYEQYF. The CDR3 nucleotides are TGCGCCAGCCGGGGTTCCTCCTACGAGCAGTACTTC. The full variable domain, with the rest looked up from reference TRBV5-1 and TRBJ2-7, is KAGVTQTPRYLIKTRGQQVTLSCSPISGHRSVSWYQQTPGQGLQFLFEYFSETQRNKGNFPGRFSGRQFSNSRSEMNVSTLELGDSALYLCASRGSSYEQYFGPGTRLTVT.

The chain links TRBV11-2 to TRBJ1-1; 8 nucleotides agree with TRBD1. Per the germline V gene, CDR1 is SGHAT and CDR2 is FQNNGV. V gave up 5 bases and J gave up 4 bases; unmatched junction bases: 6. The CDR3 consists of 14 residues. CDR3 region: CASSPQDRVTEAFF. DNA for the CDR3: TGTGCCAGCAGCCCCCAGGACAGGGTCACTGAAGCTTTCTTT.

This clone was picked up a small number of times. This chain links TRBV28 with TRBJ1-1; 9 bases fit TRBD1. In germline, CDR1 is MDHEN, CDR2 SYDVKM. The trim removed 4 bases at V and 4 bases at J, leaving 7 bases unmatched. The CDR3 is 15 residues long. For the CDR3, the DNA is TGTGCCAGCAGTTCAGGGACAGGGTCGGGCACTGAAGCTTTCTTT. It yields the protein CASSSGTGSGTEAFF.